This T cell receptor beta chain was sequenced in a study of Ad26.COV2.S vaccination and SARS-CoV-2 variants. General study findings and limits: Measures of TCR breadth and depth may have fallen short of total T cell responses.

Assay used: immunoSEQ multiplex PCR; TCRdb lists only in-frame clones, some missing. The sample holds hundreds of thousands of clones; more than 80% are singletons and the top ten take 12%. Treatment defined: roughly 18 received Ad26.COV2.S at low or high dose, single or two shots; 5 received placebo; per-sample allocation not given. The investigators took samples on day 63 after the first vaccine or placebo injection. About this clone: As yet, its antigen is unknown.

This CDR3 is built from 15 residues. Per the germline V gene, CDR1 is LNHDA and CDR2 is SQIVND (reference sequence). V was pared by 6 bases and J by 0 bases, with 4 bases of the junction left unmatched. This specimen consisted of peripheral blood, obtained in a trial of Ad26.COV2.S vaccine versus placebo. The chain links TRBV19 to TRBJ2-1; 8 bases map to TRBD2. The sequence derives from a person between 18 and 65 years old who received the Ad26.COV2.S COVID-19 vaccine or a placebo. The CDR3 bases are TGTGCCAGTAGGCGGAGCGGGAGCTCCTACAATGAGCAGTTCTTC. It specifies CASRRSGSSYNEQFF.